This TCR beta chain was recorded in a study of monozygotic twins with inflammatory bowel disease (dated by TCRdb to the late 2010s). As for the study more broadly: The full study comprised 30 or so monozygotic twin pairs: nine German pairs (four IBD-concordant, five IBD-discordant) and 19 IBD-discordant Danish pairs. The search for disease-associated traits relied mainly on comparing, within discordant pairs, IBD patients with their genetically identical healthy co-twins. Each individual had, on average, about 151 000 unique TCRalpha sequences and 181 000 unique TCRbeta sequences available for analysis. The study at large found these results: Because patients received different immunosuppressive treatments, the repertoires may have picked up extra background noise and variability between individuals. IBD patients had lower TCRbeta repertoire diversity, measured by the inverse Simpson index, than their healthy co-twins. Distinction between different T cell subtypes could not be achieved in the analysis. Concordant and discordant twins showed no difference in repertoire similarity, possibly because of limited statistical power. Compared with healthy twins, IBD patients had fewer clonotypes in common with other individuals, a difference most pronounced in patients showing signs of disease activity. The results gave no support for a single strong signal or clonotype linked to IBD.

From each donor, an approximately 2.4 ml peripheral blood sample was collected into PAXgene tubes and kept at -80 degrees C. Without any T cell sorting, total RNA was extracted from whole blood using the PAXgene blood miRNA kit on an automated QIAcube. Peripheral blood from monozygotic twin pairs who were concordant or discordant for inflammatory bowel disease underwent deep TCRalpha and TCRbeta repertoire profiling using unique molecular barcoding. Smoking habits were recorded for all twin pairs, and each individual was classified as a current, former or never smoker. Library construction relied on 5' RACE. Each TCR library was prepared from roughly 3,800 ng of total RNA. cDNA was synthesized with SMARTScribe reverse transcriptase in eight separate reactions per sample. Unique molecular identifiers containing a 6-nucleotide sample barcode were introduced through template switching during cDNA synthesis. Amplification of TCRalpha and TCRbeta cDNA involved two nested PCRs of about 15 and 9 cycles, and each PCR was followed by bead purification. Before amplification, cDNA was treated with uracil DNA-glycosylase and purified using the QIAquick PCR purification kit. In the second PCR, Illumina TruSeq-compatible adapters and sample-specific barcodes were added. TapeStation and Qubit were used to check library quality and concentration, and about 4.5 ng of each library was pooled. The pooled libraries were sequenced with 2 x 100 bp reads and custom sequencing primers on an Illumina HiSeq2500 single-index Rapid Run. Turning to the authors' computational methods: UMI-based consensus assembly with MiGEC version 1.2.6 was used to correct PCR and sequencing errors. MiXCR version 2.1.1 handled V(D)J alignment, clonotype assembly and CDR3 extraction. Normalisation of gene usage, clonotype sharing and MAIT/NKT TCR abundance was achieved by analysing the top 1000, 10 000 and 20 000 clonotypes per sample. After downsampling to 27 000 UMIs, diversity was calculated as the inverse Simpson index using the vegan R package. Paired Mann-Whitney U tests were applied to discordant twin pairs, and Benjamini-Hochberg correction was used for multiple testing. Reprocessed by TCRdb, the reads give a single entry per CDR3 protein sequence, without DNA. The authors' filters were not applied to this entry. For this sample, the table gives 210,000 or so distinct CDR3 sequences. Jointly, the top ten make up less than 9% of the sample.

As to this clonotype: The specificity of this receptor is unknown.

The CDR3 contains 14 residues, cysteine and phenylalanine counted. This entry has no DNA. The germline V gene provides CDR1 SGHRS and CDR2 YFSETQ. The rearrangement joined TRBV5-1 to TRBJ1-2; as DNA is missing, the TRBD1 call by TCRdb cannot be tested. This TCR was recovered from a human donor with ulcerative colitis or Crohn's disease, or a healthy co-twin of an affected twin (not recorded which). The sequencing sample was made of blood. The CDR3 reads as follows: CASSEGQFVYGYTF.